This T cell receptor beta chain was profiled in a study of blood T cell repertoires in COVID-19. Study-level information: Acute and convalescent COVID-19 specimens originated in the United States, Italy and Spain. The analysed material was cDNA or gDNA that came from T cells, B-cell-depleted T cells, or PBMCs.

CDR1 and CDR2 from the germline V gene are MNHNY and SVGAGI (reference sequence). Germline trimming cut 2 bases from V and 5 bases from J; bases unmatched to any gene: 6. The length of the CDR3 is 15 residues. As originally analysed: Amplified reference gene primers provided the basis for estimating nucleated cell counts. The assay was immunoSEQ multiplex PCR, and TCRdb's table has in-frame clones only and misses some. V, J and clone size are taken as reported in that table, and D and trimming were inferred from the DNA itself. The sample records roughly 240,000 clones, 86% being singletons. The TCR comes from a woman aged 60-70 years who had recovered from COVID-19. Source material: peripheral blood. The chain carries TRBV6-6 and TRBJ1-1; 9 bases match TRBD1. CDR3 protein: CASSYGDREGTEAFF. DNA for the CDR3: TGTGCCAGCAGTTACGGGGACAGGGAAGGGACTGAAGCTTTCTTT.